A single TCR beta chain is shown here with its context. Its antigen is still unknown. The data belong to a study of somatic mutations in cytotoxic T cells in rheumatoid arthritis. Study summary: No treatment had yet been given when patient blood (around 33 ml EDTA) was drawn, right after diagnosis. Study-level results: More than 20% of CD8+ cells belonged to the largest clone in about an eighth of the roughly 65 patients. Compared with age-matched healthy controls, rheumatoid arthritis patients did not differ significantly in CD8+ T-cell clonality.

Data came from immunoSEQ multiplex PCR; TCRdb stores just in-frame clones and leaves some out. Of just over 20,000 clones in the sample, about 80% are singletons; the top ten hold roughly an eighth. The TCR sequence derives from an adult with rheumatoid arthritis. The sample taken for sequencing was CD8+ T cells sorted from blood.

This chain's CDR3 is CASSLTGLNQPQHF. The CDR3 region has the DNA TGTGCCAGCAGCTTAACAGGGCTCAATCAGCCCCAGCATTTT. This sequence joins TRBV7-8 and TRBJ1-5, with D perhaps matching TRBD1 (6 bases). The CDR3 length is 14 residues. Trimming shortened V by 2 bases and J by 3 bases, and 8 bases separated the two germline ends. Germline CDR1 and CDR2: SGHVS and FQNEAQ.